A selection of T cell receptor beta chains follows, all from one sample in a study of CD8+CD57+ T cells in acquired aplastic anemia. One entry per CDR3 protein results from TCRdb running MiXCR on the reads. This table holds about 110,000 distinct CDR3 sequences, 40% to 65% found once. The sequencing sample was made of sorted CD4+, CD8+, or CD8+CD57+ T cells (not recorded which) from PBMCs. These receptors were taken from a human donor in good health, serving as a control. Each CDR3 is given with its conserved first and last residue. The order of the fields is J gene, clone size, V gene, D gene, CDR3 protein, CDR3 DNA. A D gene is named only where the DNA matches it firmly. Clone size appears in some rows only: once, few, many, or a class for an expanded clone.

TRBJ2-2,many,TRBV4-3,-,CASSQDPGANTGELFF,TGCGCCAGCAGCCAAGACCCAGGGGCGAACACCGGGGAGCTGTTTTTT
TRBJ2-7,-,TRBV7-9,-,CASTSTGYEQCF,TGTGCCAGCACCTCAACGGGGTACGAGCAGTGCTTC
TRBJ1-1,many,TRBV4-3,-,CASSLSDGTSGAEAFF,TGCGCCAGCAGCCTATCGGATGGGACTAGTGGGGCTGAAGCTTTCTTT
TRBJ2-7,-,TRBV29-1,TRBD2,CSVDRGSSYEQYF,TGCAGCGTTGATCGCGGGAGCTCCTACGAGCAGTACTTC
TRBJ2-3,many,TRBV4-2,TRBD2,CASSEGGTSNADTQYF,TGTGCCAGCAGCGAAGGAGGGACTAGCAACGCAGATACGCAGTATTTT
TRBJ1-6,-,TRBV19,TRBD1,CASSTSGQGGSPLHF,TGTGCCAGTAGCACCTCGGGACAGGGTGGTTCACCCCTCCACTTT
TRBJ2-7,few,TRBV19,-,CASSPREQTYEQYF,TGTGCCAGTAGTCCCCGAGAACAGACCTACGAGCAGTACTTC
TRBJ1-2,many,TRBV5-6,TRBD1,CASSSRGPTGGPEDDGYTF,TGTGCCAGCAGCTCCCGGGGGCCGACAGGGGGCCCGGAGGATGATGGCTACACCTTC
TRBJ2-1,few,TRBV15,-,CATSRGGWSYNEQFF,TGTGCCACCAGCAGAGGAGGCTGGTCCTACAATGAGCAGTTCTTC
TRBJ2-7,many,TRBV6-2/TRBV6-3,-,CASGGVDGEQYF,TGTGCCAGTGGAGGGGTGGACGGCGAGCAGTACTTC
TRBJ2-1,many,TRBV9,TRBD2,CASSVGLAGYEQFF,TGTGCCAGCAGCGTAGGACTAGCGGGGTACGAGCAGTTCTTC
TRBJ1-2,-,TRBV6-1,TRBD1,CASSPTIQGAPNYGYTF,TGTGCCAGCAGTCCCACCATTCAGGGGGCGCCTAACTATGGCTACACCTTC
TRBJ2-1,many,TRBV6-2/TRBV6-3,-,CASSYFPGRIVNEQFF,TGTGCCAGCAGTTACTTTCCAGGGCGTATCGTCAATGAGCAGTTCTTC
TRBJ2-7,-,TRBV10-2,-,CASRGRAEQYF,TGCGCCAGCAGGGGGCGGGCCGAGCAGTACTTC
TRBJ2-7,once,TRBV2,-,CASSDIAISCEQYF,TGTGCCAGCAGTGACATAGCGATCTCCTGCGAGCAGTACTTC
TRBJ2-2,-,TRBV7-2,TRBD2,CASSHAGEVGELFF,TGTGCCAGCAGCCATGCGGGGGAGGTCGGGGAGCTGTTTTTT
TRBJ2-1,few,TRBV29-1,-,CSVEGLAGNEQFF,TGCAGCGTTGAGGGTCTAGCAGGCAATGAGCAGTTCTTC
TRBJ1-1,-,TRBV19,TRBD1,CASSAVQGDTEAFF,TGTGCCAGTAGTGCGGTACAGGGGGACACTGAAGCTTTCTTT
TRBJ2-2,few,TRBV9,-,CASSLRGELFF,TGTGCCAGCAGCTTGCGCGGGGAGCTGTTTTTT
TRBJ1-2,-,TRBV25-1,-,CASSEGVVYGYTF,TGCGCCAGCAGTGAGGGGGTCGTCTATGGCTACACCTTC
TRBJ1-6,-,TRBV7-9,-,CASSLASDSPLHF,TGTGCCAGCAGCCTGGCTAGTGATTCACCCCTCCACTTT
TRBJ2-3,-,TRBV15,TRBD2,CATSRELASSTDTQYF,TGTGCCACCAGCAGAGAACTAGCGTCTAGCACAGATACGCAGTATTTT
TRBJ2-5,-,TRBV18,TRBD2,CASSPSLAGETQYF,TGTGCCAGCTCACCTTCACTAGCGGGAGAGACCCAGTACTTC
TRBJ1-1,many,TRBV5-8,-,CASSLKGPTEAFF,TGTGCCAGCAGCTTGAAGGGTCCCACTGAAGCTTTCTTT
TRBJ2-7,few,TRBV2,-,CASSDRRPNYEQYF,TGTGCCAGCAGTGACAGGCGACCAAACTACGAGCAGTACTTC
TRBJ2-7,-,TRBV20-1,TRBD1,CSASEPGTGDPYEQYF,TGCAGTGCTAGTGAACCCGGGACAGGAGATCCTTACGAGCAGTACTTC
TRBJ1-5,many,TRBV12-3/TRBV12-4,-,CASSRSDYSNQPQHF,TGTGCCAGCAGCAGGTCCGATTATAGCAATCAGCCCCAGCATTTT
TRBJ1-1,many,TRBV6-1,TRBD1,CASRRTGARNTEAFF,TGTGCCAGCAGGCGCACAGGGGCCCGCAACACTGAAGCTTTCTTT
TRBJ2-5,once,TRBV9,TRBD2,CASSVAPAGSSETQYF,TGTGCCAGCAGCGTAGCGCCAGCGGGAAGCTCGGAGACCCAGTACTTC
TRBJ2-7,-,TRBV12-3/TRBV12-4,TRBD2,CASSPLAGGPFSYEQYF,TGTGCCAGCAGTCCACTAGCGGGAGGGCCCTTCTCCTACGAGCAGTACTTC
TRBJ1-6,-,TRBV2,-,CASSPQGLDSPLHF,TGTGCCAGCAGCCCACAGGGTCTTGATTCACCCCTCCACTTT
TRBJ1-2,many,TRBV6-1,-,CASSDGGGYGYTF,TGTGCCAGCAGTGACGGGGGTGGGTATGGCTACACCTTC